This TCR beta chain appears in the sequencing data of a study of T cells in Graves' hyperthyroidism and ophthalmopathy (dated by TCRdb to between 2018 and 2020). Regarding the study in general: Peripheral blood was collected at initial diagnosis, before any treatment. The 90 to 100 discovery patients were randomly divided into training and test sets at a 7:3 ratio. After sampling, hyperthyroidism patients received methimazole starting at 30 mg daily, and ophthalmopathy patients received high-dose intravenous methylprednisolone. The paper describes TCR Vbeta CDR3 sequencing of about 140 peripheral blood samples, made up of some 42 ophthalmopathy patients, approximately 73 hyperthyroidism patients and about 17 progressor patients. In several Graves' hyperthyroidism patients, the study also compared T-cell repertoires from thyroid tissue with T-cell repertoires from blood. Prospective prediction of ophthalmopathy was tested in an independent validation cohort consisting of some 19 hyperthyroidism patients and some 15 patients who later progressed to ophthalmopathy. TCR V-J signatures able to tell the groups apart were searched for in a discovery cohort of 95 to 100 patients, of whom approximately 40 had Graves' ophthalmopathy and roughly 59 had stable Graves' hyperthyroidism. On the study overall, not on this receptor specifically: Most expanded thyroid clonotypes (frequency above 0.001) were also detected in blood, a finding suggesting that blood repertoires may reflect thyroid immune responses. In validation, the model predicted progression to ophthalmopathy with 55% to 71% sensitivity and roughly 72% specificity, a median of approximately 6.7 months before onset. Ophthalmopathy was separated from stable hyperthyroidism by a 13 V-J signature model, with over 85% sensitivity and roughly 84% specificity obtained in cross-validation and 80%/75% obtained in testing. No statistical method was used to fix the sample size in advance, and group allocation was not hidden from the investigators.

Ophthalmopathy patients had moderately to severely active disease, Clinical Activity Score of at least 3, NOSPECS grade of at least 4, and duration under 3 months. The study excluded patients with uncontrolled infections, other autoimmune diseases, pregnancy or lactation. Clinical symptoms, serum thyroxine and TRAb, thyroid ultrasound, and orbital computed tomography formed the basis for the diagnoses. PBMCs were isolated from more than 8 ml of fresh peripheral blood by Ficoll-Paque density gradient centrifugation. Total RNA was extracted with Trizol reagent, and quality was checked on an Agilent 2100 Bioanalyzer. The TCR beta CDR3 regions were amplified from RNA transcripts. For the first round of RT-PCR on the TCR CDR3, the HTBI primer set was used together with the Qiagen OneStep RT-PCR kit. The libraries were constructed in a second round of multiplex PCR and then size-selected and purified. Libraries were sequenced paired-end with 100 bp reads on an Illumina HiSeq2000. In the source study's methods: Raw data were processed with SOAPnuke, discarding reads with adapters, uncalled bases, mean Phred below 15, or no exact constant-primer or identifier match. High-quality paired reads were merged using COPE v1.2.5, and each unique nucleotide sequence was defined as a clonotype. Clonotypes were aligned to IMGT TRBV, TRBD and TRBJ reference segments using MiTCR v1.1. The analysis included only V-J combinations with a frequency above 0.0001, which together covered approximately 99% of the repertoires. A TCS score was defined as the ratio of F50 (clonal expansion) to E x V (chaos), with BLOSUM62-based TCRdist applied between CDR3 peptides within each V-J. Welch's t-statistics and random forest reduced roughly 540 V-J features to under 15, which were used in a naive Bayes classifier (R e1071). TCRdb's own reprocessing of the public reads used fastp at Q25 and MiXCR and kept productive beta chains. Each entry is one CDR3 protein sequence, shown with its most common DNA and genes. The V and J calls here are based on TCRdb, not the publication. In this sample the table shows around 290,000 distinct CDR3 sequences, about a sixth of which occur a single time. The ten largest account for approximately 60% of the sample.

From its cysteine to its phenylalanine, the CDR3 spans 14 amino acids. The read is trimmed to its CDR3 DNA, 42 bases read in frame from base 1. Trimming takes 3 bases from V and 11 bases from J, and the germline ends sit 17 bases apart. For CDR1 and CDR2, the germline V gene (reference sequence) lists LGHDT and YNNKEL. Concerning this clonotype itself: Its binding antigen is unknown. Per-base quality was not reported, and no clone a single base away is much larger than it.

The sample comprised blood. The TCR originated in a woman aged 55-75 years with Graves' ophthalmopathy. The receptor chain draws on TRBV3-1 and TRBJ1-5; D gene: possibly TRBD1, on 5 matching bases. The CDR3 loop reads CASSQGPGISTQHF. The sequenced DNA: TGTGCCAGCAGCCAGGGTCCAGGGATCTCGACCCAGCATTTT.